One sample yielded the 2 T cell receptor beta chains listed below, sequenced in a study of identical twins (dated by TCRdb to 2016 to 2017). Library preparation was by 5' RACE. Sequenced on an Illumina HiSeq 2000. TCRdb trimmed the raw reads at Q25, called clones with MiXCR and kept productive beta chains. Every entry covers one CDR3 protein and lists the most common genes and DNA from its rows. The table for this sample lists around 100,000 distinct CDR3 sequences; 5.9% of them were counted only once. The ten biggest clones cover approximately 12% of the sample. The sequencing input was memory T cells sorted from blood. Read against the paper, the sample's cell subset or site label means: CD45RO+ enriched T cells. The receptors were sampled from a woman aged 50 to 60 in good health.

This clonotype was seen repeatedly, ten times or more. This sequence joins TRBV12-3 or TRBV12-4 and TRBJ2-7; 8 nucleotides match TRBD2. The CDR3 consists of 16 residues. Trimming took 7 bases from V and 5 from J; bases not matched to a gene: 16. Here the CDR3 reads CASTNLWTSHSDEQYF. The DNA for the CDR3 is TGTGCCAGCACCAACCTCTGGACTAGCCATTCTGACGAGCAGTACTTC.

This clonotype was found many times. This chain links TRBV20-1 with TRBJ2-5, with TRBD2 matching over 7 bases. The germline CDR1 and CDR2 sequences are DFQATT and SNEGSKA (reference sequence). The length of the CDR3 is 14 residues. With 3 bases clipped from V and 5 bases from J, the junction kept 9 bases outside the gene matches. Here the CDR3 reads CSASSGGSSETQYF. The CDR3 DNA follows: TGCAGTGCTAGTAGTGGCGGGAGTTCGGAGACCCAGTACTTC.